This T cell receptor (beta chain) was captured by sequencing in a study of T cell responses to AZD1222 COVID-19 vaccine (TCRdb year 2021). Background on the whole study: A total of approximately 240 trial participants underwent TCR sequencing, of whom about 200 had received two doses of AZD1222 and around 26 had received two doses of the MenACWY control vaccine. Trial participants were enrolled into age subgroups of 18-55, 56-69 and 70-plus years, which contained about 160, 30 and 59 TCR-sequenced participants, respectively. Results and caveats for the whole study, not just this receptor: The 56-69-year group was small, and its depth increase did not reach significance, likely because of low power. Reportedly, almost half of the unique spike-specific TCRs recognized epitopes lying outside the regions that are mutated in the B.1.351 and B.1.1.7 variants. Only five to seven AZD1222 recipients were SARS-CoV-2 seropositive at baseline, limiting conclusions about previously exposed vaccinees. Spike-specific TCR breadth and depth rose significantly after two AZD1222 doses compared with day 0 and with MenACWY recipients. Participants were mostly white British, with more females than males. The authors suggested clonal diversity may have been underestimated. The whole spike protein was spanned by vaccine-associated CD4 TCRs, and dominant responses were seen in regions 160-218 and 743-854. No day 14 peak-response samples were available, so repertoires were characterized only after the peak T cell response.

This clone was recorded many times. Its antigen is still unknown. Base-call qualities are not available, and no considerably larger clone is one nucleotide away. The CDR3 regions of human TCRbeta chains were analyzed by immunosequencing. Per the source publication's procedure: TCRs in the repertoires were compared against a reference library of SARS-CoV-2-specific TCRs that had been generated with the MIRA antigen-specificity platform. Breadth was defined as the fraction of unique TCRs that were SARS-CoV-2-associated. Depth was defined as the fraction of total T cells that were SARS-CoV-2-associated. Using the MIRA data, every spike-specific TCR was mapped to the spike region that the TCR reacted to and assigned to either a CD4 or a CD8 class. Log10-transformed breadth and depth values were compared by one-way ANOVA with Sidak's multiple comparisons tests. TCRdb's version of the immuneACCESS table is confined to in-frame rearrangements and falls short of the full clone set. An unresolved V gene accounts for under half of the shortfall where checked; the remainder is of unknown origin. V and J calls plus clone size are reproduced from that table; the DNA served to infer D and trimming. Present in this sample are about 78,000 clones, 70% to 90% of which were seen just once. Around 5.1% of the sample is taken by the ten largest.

Measured from the cysteine to the phenylalanine, the CDR3 is 16 residues long. The entry retains the CDR3 DNA only, 48 bases that are in frame from base 1. Clipping removes 7 bases from V and 5 bases from J, with 9 as the unmatched junction base count. The germline V gene provides CDR1 ENHRY and CDR2 SYGVKD. The time point label here, explained by the study, means: baseline before first vaccination. This specimen's treatment or condition label, per the study, means: meningococcal conjugate vaccine given as trial control. Vaccinee samples were obtained from the UK trials COV001 and COV002, which included a single-blind randomized controlled phase 2/3 trial of AZD1222 (ChAdOx1 nCoV-19) in healthy adults. For TCRbeta chain sequencing, PBMC samples from trial participants were taken at day 0 and at day 28 after the second dose.

The V and J genes are TRBV10-3 and TRBJ2-2; TRBD1 lines up with 11 middle nucleotides. The TCR originated in an adult in good health. Material: peripheral blood, obtained on day 0 of MenACWY control vaccination. The DNA sequence follows: TGTGCCATCACAACGGGGGGGACAGGGGGTACCGGGGAGCTGTTTTTT. Translated, this gives CAITTGGTGGTGELFF.